The 18 T cell receptor beta chains below were found in one sample sequenced in a study of T cell repertoires in cytomegalovirus infection. MiXCR, applied by TCRdb to the reads, yields one record per CDR3 protein. In the table there are 90,000 to 110,000 distinct CDR3 sequences, about 28% of which are singletons. What these receptors recognize is not known. Sequencing was performed on CD8+ T cells from cultured PBMCs, taken from culture after CMV antigen stimulation. The receptors originated from a human donor in good health (CMV status not recorded). Some clones in this sample may be carry-over from other donors' samples.

As to this clonotype: A read error may account for a junction end that differs from germline. J is TRBJ2-6 and V is TRBV6-5, with D possibly being TRBD1 or TRBD2 (5 bases each). The CDR3 is 15 amino acids. Germline V gene sequence: CDR1 MNHEY, CDR2 SVGAGI. The CDR3 region has the DNA TGTGCCAGCAGTTACTTAGGGGCCGGGGCCAACGTCCCGACTTTC. Translated, it gives CASSYLGAGANVPTF.

This clonotype was counted many times. The chain is built from TRBV7-3 and TRBJ2-2; D uncertain. CDR1 is SGHTA and CDR2 is FQGTGA in the germline V gene. The CDR3 loop spans 16 amino acids. The ends were cut back, 5 bases at V and 5 bases at J, with 18 bases in the middle. CDR3 DNA sequence: TGTGCCAGCAGCCCAAGCCATAACTCTGATACCGGGGAGCTGTTTTTT. Translated, it gives CASSPSHNSDTGELFF.

This clonotype came up a few times. V usage is TRBV7-8 and J usage is TRBJ1-5; 10 nucleotides align to TRBD1. Germline V CDR1 and CDR2: SGHVS, FQNEAQ. The CDR3 runs 15 residues. The V and J ends lost 2 bases and 7 bases, in that order; junction bases with no gene match: 5. The DNA for the CDR3 is TGTGCCAGCAGCTTATTCGGACAGGGGGACCAGCCCCAGCATTTT. Its protein is CASSLFGQGDQPQHF.

This clonotype was detected a few times. The chain links TRBV28 to TRBJ1-5, with D tentatively TRBD1 (5 bases). The V end was cut by 3 bases, the J end by 7 bases, with 16 bases between. Germline V gene data show CDR1 as MDHEN and CDR2 as SYDVKM. This CDR3 is built from 15 residues. CDR3 protein: CASSLGQGYRQPQHF. The CDR3 DNA is TGTGCCAGCAGTTTGGGGCAGGGTTATAGGCAGCCCCAGCATTTT.

This clonotype was seen repeatedly, ten times or more. The rearrangement joins TRBV7-8 to TRBJ1-4; no reliable D call. The CDR3 totals 11 residues. V lost 5 bases, J lost 6 bases, and 4 bases lay in between. Germline-derived CDR1 and CDR2 are SGHVS and FQNEAQ. CDR3 region: CASSLDEKLFF. The CDR3 DNA reads TGTGCCAGCAGCCTGGATGAAAAACTGTTTTTT.

In regard to this clonotype: One end of the junction fails to match germline, which may point to a read error. The V and J genes are TRBV2 and TRBJ1-2; perhaps TRBD1 as D (5 bases). Germline V gene sequence: CDR1 SNHLY, CDR2 FYNNEI. The CDR3 runs to 14 residues. CDR3 DNA sequence: TGTGTCAGCAAAGCAGTGGGGGATCCCTATGGCTACACCTTC. Translated, it gives CVSKAVGDPYGYTF.

This clonotype was seen many times. J is TRBJ2-7 and V is TRBV20-1; no firm D call. The germline CDR1 and CDR2 sequences are DFQATT and SNEGSKA (reference sequence). Between the trimmed V and J ends, which lost 3 bases and 2 bases, there was a span of 20 bases. The CDR3 sequence is 16 residues long. DNA of the CDR3: TGCAGTGCTAGGTTCAAGAATGGGCATGACCCCTACGAGCAGTACTTC. Protein: CSARFKNGHDPYEQYF.

The gene calls are TRBV4-1 and TRBJ1-5, with D hard to call. V was pared by 4 bases and J by 4 bases, with 8 bases between. The V gene's germline CDR1 is MGHRA and CDR2 YSYEKL. The length of the CDR3 is 13 residues. The CDR3 sequence: CASSPQVNQPQHF. In DNA, the CDR3 is TGCGCCAGCAGCCCTCAGGTTAATCAGCCCCAGCATTTT.

V usage is TRBV20-1 and J usage is TRBJ2-7; perhaps D is TRBD1 or TRBD2 (6 bases each). The V gene's germline CDR1 is DFQATT and CDR2 SNEGSKA (reference sequence). The V end was cut by 0 bases, the J end by 2 bases, with 11 bases between. This CDR3 is 14 amino acids long. CDR3 in amino acids: CSARDTGRTYEQYF. Written as DNA, the CDR3 is TGCAGTGCTAGAGATACAGGGAGGACCTACGAGCAGTACTTC.

The CDR3 DNA is TGTGCCAATAACCCCGGGACAGGGTATGAAAAACTGTTTTTT. The encoded protein is CANNPGTGYEKLFF. The gene calls are TRBV28 and TRBJ1-4, with 9 bases aligning to TRBD1. Trimming removed 10 bases from V and 6 bases from J; junction bases left unmatched: 9. Germline V gene sequence: CDR1 MDHEN, CDR2 SYDVKM. The CDR3 sequence is 14 residues long.

The rearrangement uses TRBV7-9 and TRBJ2-7; TRBD1 might be the D (5 bases). V was cut by 1 base and J by 5 bases, with 9 bases left in between. The CDR3 is 13 residues long. Germline V lookup: CDR1 SEHNR, CDR2 FQNEAQ (reference sequence). CDR3 coding DNA: TGTGCCAGCAGCTTAGGACAGATAAACGAGCAGTACTTC. Its protein is CASSLGQINEQYF.

This clonotype was seen a few times. V gene TRBV7-8 combines with J gene TRBJ2-1, with 15 bases matching TRBD2. The CDR3 sequence is 16 residues long. J gave up 9 bases and V 5 bases, and 8 bases lay outside the gene matches. CDR1 is SGHVS and CDR2 is FQNEAQ in the germline V gene. CDR3 region: CASSTGTSGGRGEQFF. As DNA, the CDR3 is TGTGCCAGCAGCACCGGGACTAGCGGGGGGAGGGGTGAGCAGTTCTTC.

This clonotype was detected many times. This chain links TRBV7-6 with TRBJ2-5; D assignment may be TRBD1 or TRBD2 (5 bases each). Per the germline V gene, CDR1 is SGHVS and CDR2 is FNYEAQ. This CDR3 has 15 residues. Between the trimmed V and J ends, which lost 5 bases and 2 bases, there was a span of 15 bases. CDR3 DNA: TGTGCCAGCAGCCCCAGTCTTGGGGGACAAGAGACCCAGTACTTC. The encoded protein is CASSPSLGGQETQYF.

This clonotype was seen a handful of times. The V gene is TRBV19, the J gene TRBJ2-1, with D perhaps being TRBD1 or TRBD2 (7 bases each). The CDR3 is made up of 14 amino acids. Germline CDR1 and CDR2: LNHDA and SQIVND (reference sequence). Trimming left V 5 bases short and J 4 bases short, with 12 bases between. DNA for the CDR3: TGTGCCAGTAGTGTGCAGGGGGGGTACAATGAGCAGTTCTTC. Translation: CASSVQGGYNEQFF.

In this sample, this clonotype turned up many times. The rearrangement uses TRBV7-3 and TRBJ2-2, with 9 bases that match TRBD1. Losses at the gene ends were 5 bases for V and 5 bases for J; bases not matched to a gene: 6. The CDR3 has 15 residues. From germline, CDR1 is SGHTA and CDR2 FQGTGA. CDR3 amino acids: CASSRGQGRTGELFF. Written as DNA, the CDR3 is TGTGCCAGCAGCCGGGGACAGGGCAGGACCGGGGAGCTGTTTTTT.

Points on this clonotype: A much larger clone lies a single base off, so this may be a read error. The chain uses TRBV18 and TRBJ2-5; no definite D call. CDR3 size: 16 residues. Germline CDR1 is KGHSH and CDR2 is LQKENI. DNA of the CDR3: TGTGCCAGCTCACCATGGCTTGGTTCGGCTCAAGAGACCCATTACTTC. Translation gives CASSPWLGSAQETHYF. The complete variable domain, with remaining parts taken from reference TRBV18 and TRBJ2-5, reads NAGVMQNPRHLVRRRGQEARLRCSPMKGHSHVYWYRQLPEEGLKFMVYLQKENIIDESGMPKERFSAEFPKEGPSILRIQQVVRGDSAAYFCASSPWLGSAQETHYFGPGTRLLVL.

This clonotype was seen more than once but under ten times. The CDR3, as DNA: TGTGCCAGCAGCCCCCGGGGGTCGGAAGCTTTCTTT. As protein: CASSPRGSEAFF. The chain carries TRBV7-9 and TRBJ1-1; tentatively, D is TRBD1 (5 bases). The V end was cut by 5 bases, the J end by 8 bases, with 12 bases between. Germline V lookup: CDR1 SEHNR, CDR2 FQNEAQ (reference sequence). The CDR3 has 12 amino acids.

This clonotype was seen repeatedly, ten times or more. J is TRBJ1-2 and V is TRBV7-8, with 7 bases aligning to TRBD1. Germline lookup yields CDR1 SGHVS and CDR2 FQNEAQ. CDR3 length equals 16 residues. V lost 1 base, J lost 4 bases, and 9 bases stayed unmatched. CDR3 sequence: CASSLGSAGGGYGYTF. The CDR3, as DNA: TGTGCCAGCAGCTTAGGTTCAGCAGGGGGAGGCTATGGCTACACCTTC.